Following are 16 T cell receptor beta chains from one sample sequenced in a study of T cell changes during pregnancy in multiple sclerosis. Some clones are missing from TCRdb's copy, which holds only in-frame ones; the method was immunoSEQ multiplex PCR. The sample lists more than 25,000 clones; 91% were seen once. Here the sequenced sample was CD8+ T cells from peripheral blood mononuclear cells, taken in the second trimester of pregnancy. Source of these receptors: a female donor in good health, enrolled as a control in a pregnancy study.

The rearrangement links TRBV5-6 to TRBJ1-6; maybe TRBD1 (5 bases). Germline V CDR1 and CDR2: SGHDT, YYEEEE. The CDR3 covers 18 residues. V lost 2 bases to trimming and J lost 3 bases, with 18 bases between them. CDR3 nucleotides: TGTGCCAGCAGCTTCCGGACAACCCGATTAGACTATAATTCACCCCTCCACTTT. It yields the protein CASSFRTTRLDYNSPLHF.

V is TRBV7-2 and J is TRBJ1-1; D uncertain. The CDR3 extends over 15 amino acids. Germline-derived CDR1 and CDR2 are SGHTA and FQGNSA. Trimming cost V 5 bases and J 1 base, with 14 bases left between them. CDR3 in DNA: TGTGCCAGCAGCCTTACGCGCGGGTCGAACACTGAAGCTTTCTTT. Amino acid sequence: CASSLTRGSNTEAFF.

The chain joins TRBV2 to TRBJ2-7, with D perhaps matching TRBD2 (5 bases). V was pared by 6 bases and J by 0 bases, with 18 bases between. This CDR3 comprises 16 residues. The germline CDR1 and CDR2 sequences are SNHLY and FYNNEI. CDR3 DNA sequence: TGTGCCAGCAGCGGAGGCGCGTTAGTAGTCTCCTACGAGCAGTACTTC. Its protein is CASSGGALVVSYEQYF.

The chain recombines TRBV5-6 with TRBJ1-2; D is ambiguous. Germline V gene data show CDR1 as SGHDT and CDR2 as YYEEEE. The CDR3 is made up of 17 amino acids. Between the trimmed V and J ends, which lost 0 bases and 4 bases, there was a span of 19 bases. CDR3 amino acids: CASSLAGRDALLYGYTF. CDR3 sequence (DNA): TGTGCCAGCAGCTTGGCCGGCCGGGATGCCCTACTCTATGGCTACACCTTC.

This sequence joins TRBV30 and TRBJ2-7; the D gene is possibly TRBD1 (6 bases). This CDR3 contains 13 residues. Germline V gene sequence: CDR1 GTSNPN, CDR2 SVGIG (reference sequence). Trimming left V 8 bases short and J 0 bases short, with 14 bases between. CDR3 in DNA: TGTGCCCTTTGGACAGTGTCCTCCTACGAGCAGTACTTC. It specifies CALWTVSSYEQYF.

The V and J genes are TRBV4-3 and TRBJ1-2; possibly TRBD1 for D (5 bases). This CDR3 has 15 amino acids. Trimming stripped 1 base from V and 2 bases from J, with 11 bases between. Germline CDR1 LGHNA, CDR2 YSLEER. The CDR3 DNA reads TGCGCCAGCAGCCAAGTCCAGGGAATAAACTATGGCTACACCTTC. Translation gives CASSQVQGINYGYTF.

As DNA, the CDR3 is TGTGCCAGCAGCTCAGACGGGACTAGCGGGGGGGCCTTCTACGAGCAGTACTTC. Translated: CASSSDGTSGGAFYEQYF. This sequence joins TRBV7-2 and TRBJ2-7; 16 nucleotides line up with TRBD2. Germline loops: CDR1 SGHTA, CDR2 FQGNSA. This CDR3 has 18 residues. V was clipped by 4 bases and J by 3 bases; unmatched bases: 9.

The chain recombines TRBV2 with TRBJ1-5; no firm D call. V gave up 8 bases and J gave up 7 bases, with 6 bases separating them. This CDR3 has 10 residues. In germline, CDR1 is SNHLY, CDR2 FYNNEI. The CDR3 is CASGGQPQHF. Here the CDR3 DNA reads TGTGCCAGCGGAGGGCAGCCCCAGCATTTT. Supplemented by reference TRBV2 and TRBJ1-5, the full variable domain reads EPEVTQTPSHQVTQMGQEVILRCVPISNHLYFYWYRQILGQKVEFLVSFYNNEISEKSEIFDDQFSVERPDGSNFTLKIRSTKLEDSAMYFCASGGQPQHFGDGTRLSIL.

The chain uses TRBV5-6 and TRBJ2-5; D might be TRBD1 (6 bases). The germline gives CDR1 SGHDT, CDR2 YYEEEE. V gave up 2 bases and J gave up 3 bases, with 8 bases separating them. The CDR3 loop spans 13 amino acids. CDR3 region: CASSFYREETQYF. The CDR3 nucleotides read TGTGCCAGCAGCTTTTACAGGGAAGAGACCCAGTACTTC.

CDR3 sequence (DNA): TGTGCCAGCAGCCATAGCGGGGGGGAGGGGAGAGATACGCAGTATTTT. This translates into CASSHSGGEGRDTQYF. V gene TRBV4-2 combines with J gene TRBJ2-3, with 11 bases that match TRBD2. V was clipped by 3 bases and J by 5 bases; unmatched bases: 7. The CDR3 runs 16 residues. Germline V gene lookup returns CDR1 LGHNA and CDR2 YNFKEQ.

The CDR3 region is CASSESAGGPQEQYF. CDR3 nucleotides: TGTGCCAGCAGTGAATCAGCGGGGGGCCCGCAGGAGCAGTACTTC. This chain links TRBV6-1 with TRBJ2-7; 9 bases map to TRBD2. CDR1 is MNHNS, CDR2 SASEGT, per germline. CDR3 size: 15 residues. V lost 2 bases, J lost 7 bases, and 9 bases stayed unmatched.

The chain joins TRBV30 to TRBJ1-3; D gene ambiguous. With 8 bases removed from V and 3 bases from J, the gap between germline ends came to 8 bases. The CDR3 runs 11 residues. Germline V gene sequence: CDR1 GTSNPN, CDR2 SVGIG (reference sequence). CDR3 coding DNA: TGTGCCGGTTCAGGTGGAAACACCATATATTTT. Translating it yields CAGSGGNTIYF. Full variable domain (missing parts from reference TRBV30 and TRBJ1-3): SQTIHQWPATLVQPVGSPLSLECTVEGTSNPNLYWYRQAAGRGLQLLFYSVGIGQISSEVPQNLSASRPQDRQFILSSKKLLLSDSGFYLCAGSGGNTIYFGEGSWLTVV.

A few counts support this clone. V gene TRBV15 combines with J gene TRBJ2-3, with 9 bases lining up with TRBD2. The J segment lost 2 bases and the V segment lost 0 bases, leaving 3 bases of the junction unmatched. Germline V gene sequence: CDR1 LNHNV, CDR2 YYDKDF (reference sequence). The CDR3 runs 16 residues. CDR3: CATSRDASGATDTQYF. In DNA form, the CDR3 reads TGTGCCACCAGCAGAGATGCTAGCGGGGCCACAGATACGCAGTATTTT. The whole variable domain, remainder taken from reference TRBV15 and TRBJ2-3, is DAMVIQNPRYQVTQFGKPVTLSCSQTLNHNVMYWYQQKSSQAPKLLFHYYDKDFNNEADTPDNFQSRRPNTSFCFLDIRSPGLGDTAMYLCATSRDASGATDTQYFGPGTRLTVL.

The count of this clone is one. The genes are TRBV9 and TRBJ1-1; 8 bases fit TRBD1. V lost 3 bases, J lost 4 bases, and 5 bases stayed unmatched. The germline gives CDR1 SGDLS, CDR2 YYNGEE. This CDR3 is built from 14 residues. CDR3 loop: CASSGDRTPTEAFF. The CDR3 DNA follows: TGTGCCAGCAGCGGGGACAGGACCCCCACTGAAGCTTTCTTT.

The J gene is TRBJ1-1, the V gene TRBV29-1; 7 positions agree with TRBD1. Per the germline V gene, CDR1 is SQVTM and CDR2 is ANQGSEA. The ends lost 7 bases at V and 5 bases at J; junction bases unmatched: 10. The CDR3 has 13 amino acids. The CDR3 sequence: CSAMERGRTEAFF. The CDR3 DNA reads TGCAGCGCTATGGAGAGGGGGCGAACTGAAGCTTTCTTT.

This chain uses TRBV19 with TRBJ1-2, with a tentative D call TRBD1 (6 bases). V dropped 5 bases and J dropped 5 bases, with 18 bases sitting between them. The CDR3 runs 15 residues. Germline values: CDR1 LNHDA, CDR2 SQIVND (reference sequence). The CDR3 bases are TGTGCCAGTAGTTCTCGACAGGCGGTCTATTATGGCTACACCTTC. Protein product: CASSSRQAVYYGYTF.